The sequence of this TCR beta chain was determined in a study of blood T cell repertoires in COVID-19. Across the study: Sources were T cells, B-cell-depleted T cells, or PBMCs; the material itself was cDNA or gDNA.

It was during active infection that Seattle patients were enrolled and then longitudinally followed. Germline values: CDR1 KGHDR, CDR2 SFDVKD. Losses at the gene ends were 3 bases for V and 2 bases for J; bases not matched to a gene: 6. CDR3 length: 16 amino acids. Assay: immunoSEQ multiplex PCR; the TCRdb copy retains only in-frame clones and omits some. The data hold 200,000 to 250,000 clones, with around 89% observed a single time. This receptor was taken from a young man with COVID-19, enrolled during active disease. Sequenced input: peripheral blood. This chain links TRBV24-1 with TRBJ2-1, with TRBD2 matching 7 bases. CDR3 sequence (DNA): TGTGCCACCAGTGATAGGTTTGCGGGAGCCTACAATGAGCAGTTCTTC. Translated: CATSDRFAGAYNEQFF.